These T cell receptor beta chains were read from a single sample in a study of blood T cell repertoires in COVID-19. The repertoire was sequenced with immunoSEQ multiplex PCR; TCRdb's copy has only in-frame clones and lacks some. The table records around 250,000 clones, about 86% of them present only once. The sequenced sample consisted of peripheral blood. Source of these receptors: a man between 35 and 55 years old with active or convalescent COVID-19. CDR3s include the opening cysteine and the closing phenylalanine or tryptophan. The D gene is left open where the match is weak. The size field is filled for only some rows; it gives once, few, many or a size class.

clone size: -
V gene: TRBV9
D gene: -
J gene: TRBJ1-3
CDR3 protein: CASSVAPLGTPSSGNTIYF
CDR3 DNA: TGTGCCAGCAGCGTAGCCCCCCTAGGTACCCCCAGCTCTGGAAACACCATATATTTT

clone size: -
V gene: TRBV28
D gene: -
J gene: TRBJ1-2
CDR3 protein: CASSPQGYYGYTF
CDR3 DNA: TGTGCCAGCAGTCCTCAGGGGTACTATGGCTACACCTTC

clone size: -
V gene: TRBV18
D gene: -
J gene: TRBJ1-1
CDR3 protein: CASSQQKNTEAFF
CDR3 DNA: TGTGCCAGCTCACAACAGAAGAACACTGAAGCTTTCTTT

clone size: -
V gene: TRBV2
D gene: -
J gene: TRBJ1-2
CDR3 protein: CASRERNYGYTF
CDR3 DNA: TGTGCCAGCAGGGAGCGTAACTATGGCTACACCTTC

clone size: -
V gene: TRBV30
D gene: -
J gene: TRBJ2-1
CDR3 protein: CAWSWGVYRGTDNEQFF
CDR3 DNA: TGTGCCTGGAGTTGGGGGGTCTACAGGGGAACCGACAATGAGCAGTTCTTC

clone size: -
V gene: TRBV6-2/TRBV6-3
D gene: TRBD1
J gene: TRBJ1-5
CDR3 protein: CASSRRQGNQPQHF
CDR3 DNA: TGTGCCAGCAGTAGGCGACAGGGTAATCAGCCCCAGCATTTT

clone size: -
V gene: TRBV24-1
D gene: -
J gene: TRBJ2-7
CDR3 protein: CATSVPTGSYEQYF
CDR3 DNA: TGTGCCACCAGTGTTCCGACAGGTTCCTACGAGCAGTACTTC

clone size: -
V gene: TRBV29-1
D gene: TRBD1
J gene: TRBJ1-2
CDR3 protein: CSVEGIGTGYYGYTF
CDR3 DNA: TGCAGCGTTGAAGGAATCGGGACAGGGTACTATGGCTACACCTTC

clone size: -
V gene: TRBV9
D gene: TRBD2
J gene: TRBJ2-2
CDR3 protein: CASSARGIAGPRGGELFF
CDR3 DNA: TGTGCCAGCAGCGCCCGTGGAATAGCGGGTCCCCGGGGCGGGGAGCTGTTTTTT

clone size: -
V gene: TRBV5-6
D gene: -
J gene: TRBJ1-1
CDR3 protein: CASSLGGIFKAFF
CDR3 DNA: TGTGCCAGCAGCTTGGGCGGGATTTTCAAAGCTTTCTTT

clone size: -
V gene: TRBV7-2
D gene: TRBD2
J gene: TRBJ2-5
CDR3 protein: CASSLMSGVEETQYF
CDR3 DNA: TGTGCCAGCAGCTTAATGAGCGGGGTAGAAGAGACCCAGTACTTC

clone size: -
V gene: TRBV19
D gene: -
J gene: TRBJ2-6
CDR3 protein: CASEAGANVLTF
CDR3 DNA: TGTGCCAGTGAAGCCGGGGCCAACGTCCTGACTTTC

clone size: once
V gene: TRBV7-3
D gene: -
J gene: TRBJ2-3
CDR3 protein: CASSLLPSGDTQYF
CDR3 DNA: TGTGCCAGCAGCTTATTGCCTTCGGGAGATACGCAGTATTTT

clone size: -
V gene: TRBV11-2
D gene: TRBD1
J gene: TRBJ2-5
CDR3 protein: CASSQTQGAETQYF
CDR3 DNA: TGTGCCAGCAGCCAAACACAGGGGGCAGAGACCCAGTACTTC

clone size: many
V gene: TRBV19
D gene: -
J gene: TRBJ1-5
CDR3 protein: CASSPTGQLVQPQHF
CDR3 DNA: TGTGCCAGTAGCCCGACCGGACAGCTTGTTCAGCCCCAGCATTTT

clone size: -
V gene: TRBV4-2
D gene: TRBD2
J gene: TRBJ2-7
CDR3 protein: CASSPLTSGGYEQYF
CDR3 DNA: TGTGCCAGCAGCCCCCTAACTAGCGGGGGCTACGAGCAGTACTTC